These 17 T cell receptor beta chains came from one sample sequenced in a study of human T cells and chemical hapten exposure. Via MiXCR, TCRdb re-called the RACE reads, giving one row per CDR3 protein. The table records tens of thousands of distinct CDR3 sequences, 9.5% to 10% of them present only once. Time point of the sample: patch test 2, 6 weeks after DPC sensitization. Treatment: therapeutic diphenylcyclopropenone sensitization with weekly scalp DPC. The sequencing used whole blood, collected in connection with sensitization to the hapten diphenylcyclopropenone (DPC). These receptors all stem from a woman in her fifties or sixties with alopecia areata. Some clones in this sample may be carry-over from other donors' samples.

V is TRBV28 and J is TRBJ2-1, with TRBD2 matching 7 bases. Trimming cost V 6 bases and J 0 bases; bases outside gene matches: 8. Germline CDR1 MDHEN, CDR2 SYDVKM. The CDR3 loop spans 16 amino acids. This CDR3 is CASRSRGGSSYNEQFF. In DNA, the CDR3 is TGTGCCAGCAGAAGCCGGGGCGGGAGCTCCTACAATGAGCAGTTCTTC.

The chain couples TRBV27 to TRBJ1-3; 11 positions match TRBD1. CDR1 is MNHEY and CDR2 is SMNVEV in the germline V gene (reference sequence). The CDR3 totals 18 residues. J gave up 2 bases and V 3 bases, and 9 bases lay outside the gene matches. The CDR3: CASSLLGTGGFAGNTIYF. CDR3 sequence (DNA): TGTGCCAGCAGTTTGCTGGGGACAGGGGGTTTTGCTGGAAACACCATATATTTT.

The chain employs TRBV7-2 and TRBJ1-1; a possible D gene is TRBD1 (6 bases). Trimming cost V 5 bases and J 6 bases, with 19 bases left between them. There are 15 residues in the CDR3. The V gene's germline CDR1 is SGHTA and CDR2 FQGNSA. The CDR3 spells CASSAGRQGHSEAFF. CDR3 bases: TGTGCCAGCAGCGCGGGGCGGCAGGGGCATTCTGAAGCTTTCTTT. Full variable domain (missing parts from reference TRBV7-2 and TRBJ1-1): GAGVSQSPSNKVTEKGKDVELRCDPISGHTALYWYRQSLGQGLEFLIYFQGNSAPDKSGLPSDRFSAERTGGSVSTLTIQRTQQEDSAVYLCASSAGRQGHSEAFFGQGTRLTVV.

This clonotype was picked up many times. The chain is built from TRBV20-1 and TRBJ1-5, with no clear D. V lost 1 base, J lost 5 bases, and 9 bases lay in between. The CDR3 is made up of 13 amino acids. Per germline, CDR1 DFQATT and CDR2 SNEGSKA (reference sequence). CDR3 loop: CSARGAGDQPQHF. The CDR3 bases are TGCAGTGCTAGAGGGGCAGGTGATCAGCCCCAGCATTTT.

This clonotype was counted only a few times. The chain is built from TRBV6-6 and TRBJ2-2; D unclear. The germline V and J ends were trimmed by 5 bases and 1 base, with 14 bases remaining between them. The germline V gene has CDR1 MNHNY and CDR2 SVGAGI (reference sequence). CDR3 size: 16 residues. For the CDR3, the DNA is TGTGCCAGCAGTCTAGGTCGGACGGTGAACACCGGGGAGCTGTTTTTT. It yields the protein CASSLGRTVNTGELFF.

The chain links TRBV28 to TRBJ1-1; the D is unclear. Between the trimmed V and J ends, which lost 8 bases and 1 base, there was a span of 8 bases. CDR3 length equals 12 residues. CDR1 is MDHEN and CDR2 is SYDVKM in the germline V gene. CDR3 sequence: CASETSNTEAFF. The CDR3 nucleotides read TGTGCCAGCGAAACCTCGAACACTGAAGCTTTCTTT. The full variable domain, its missing parts supplied by reference TRBV28 and TRBJ1-1, is DVKVTQSSRYLVKRTGEKVFLECVQDMDHENMFWYRQDPGLGLRLIYFSYDVKMKEKGDIPEGYSVSREKKERFSLILESASTNQTSMYLCASETSNTEAFFGQGTRLTVV.

The gene calls are TRBV29-1 and TRBJ2-7; TRBD2 might be the D (7 bases). The germline V gene has CDR1 SQVTM and CDR2 ANQGSEA. The CDR3 runs to 12 residues. V was clipped by 7 bases and J by 0 bases, with 10 bases between them. CDR3 region: CSGGGPSYEQYF. The CDR3, as DNA: TGCAGCGGCGGGGGCCCCTCCTACGAGCAGTACTTC.

The J gene is TRBJ2-5, the V gene TRBV28; 8 bases are shared with TRBD1. J was trimmed by 4 bases and V by 4 bases; bases with no gene match: 5. CDR1 is MDHEN, CDR2 SYDVKM, per germline. The CDR3 is 14 residues long. The CDR3 region is CASSSQGASETQYF. CDR3 sequence (DNA): TGTGCCAGCAGTTCCCAGGGGGCGTCAGAGACCCAGTACTTC.

This clonotype was observed many times. The chain carries TRBV7-6 and TRBJ2-3; D not certain. V gave up 4 bases and J gave up 2 bases, with 10 bases separating them. Germline CDR1 SGHVS, CDR2 FNYEAQ. This CDR3 is 14 amino acids long. As DNA, the CDR3 is TGTGCCAGCAGCTGGGCCTTAAACACAGATACGCAGTATTTT. Translating it yields CASSWALNTDTQYF. Full variable domain (missing parts from reference TRBV7-6 and TRBJ2-3): GAGVSQSPRYKVTKRGQDVALRCDPISGHVSLYWYRQALGQGPEFLTYFNYEAQQDKSGLPNDRFSAERPEGSISTLTIQRTEQRDSAMYRCASSWALNTDTQYFGPGTRLTVL.

In its sample, this clonotype was seen many times. Relative to the germline gene, one junction end is altered; a read error may explain this. The chain uses TRBV11-2 and TRBJ2-7, with 9 bases aligning to TRBD1. Germline V CDR1 and CDR2: SGHAT, FQNNGV. The CDR3 runs 15 residues. The CDR3 DNA reads TGTGCCAGCACCTTATTGGGACAGGGCTCCTACGAGCAGTACTTC. It encodes CASTLLGQGSYEQYF.

Only a few counts were recorded for this clonotype. The V gene is TRBV29-1, the J gene TRBJ1-1, with 8 bases that match TRBD1. CDR1 is SQVTM, CDR2 ANQGSEA, per germline. CDR3 length: 12 amino acids. The V and J ends lost 6 bases and 6 bases, in that order; junction bases with no gene match: 6. The CDR3 spells CSVSDRVSEAFF. The CDR3, as DNA: TGCAGCGTCTCGGACAGGGTGTCTGAAGCTTTCTTT.

This clonotype showed up many times. The chain has TRBV2 and TRBJ1-3; D gene uncertain. The CDR3 totals 18 residues. Germline CDR1 and CDR2: SNHLY and FYNNEI. V was pared by 6 bases and J by 0 bases, with 21 bases between. Here the CDR3 reads CASRKVSQGFGSGNTIYF. The DNA for the CDR3 is TGTGCCAGCAGGAAAGTCAGTCAAGGTTTTGGCTCTGGAAACACCATATATTTT.

This clonotype was recorded many times. V usage is TRBV12-3 or TRBV12-4 and J usage is TRBJ1-2, with D perhaps TRBD1 (5 bases). This CDR3 is 11 amino acids long. V was pared by 5 bases and J by 8 bases, with 9 bases between. The DNA for the CDR3 is TGTGCCAGCAGTGTGGGGGTAGGCTACACCTTC. Amino acids: CASSVGVGYTF.

J is TRBJ2-7 and V is TRBV27, with 9 positions matching TRBD2. The CDR3 has 15 amino acids. Germline V gives CDR1 MNHEY, CDR2 SMNVEV (reference sequence). Losses at the gene ends were 7 bases for V and 1 base for J; bases not matched to a gene: 8. CDR3 protein: CASTLSGGTSYEQYF. The CDR3 DNA reads TGTGCCAGCACCCTTAGCGGGGGTACATCCTACGAGCAGTACTTC.

This clonotype has more than one count but fewer than ten. The chain recombines TRBV20-1 with TRBJ2-7; weak D call: TRBD2 (6 bases). V was trimmed by 4 bases and J by 1 base, leaving 17 bases between them. The CDR3 is 15 amino acids. CDR1 is DFQATT and CDR2 is SNEGSKA in the germline V gene (reference sequence). CDR3 nucleotide sequence: TGCAGTGCTAAGATTAGCGGCGTCCTTTCCTACGAGCAGTACTTC. This sequence encodes CSAKISGVLSYEQYF.

This clonotype was counted a few times. CDR3 region: CASSYSGMGDTQYF. DNA of the CDR3: TGTGCCAGCAGTTATAGCGGGATGGGAGATACGCAGTATTTT. The V and J genes are TRBV7-6 and TRBJ2-3; 8 positions match TRBD2. This CDR3 has 14 residues. Trimming at V came to 6 bases and at J to 5 bases, leaving 7 bases not matched to a gene. Germline loops: CDR1 SGHVS, CDR2 FNYEAQ.

The V gene is TRBV6-5, the J gene TRBJ2-5; 10 nucleotides agree with TRBD2. Germline assignment: CDR1 MNHEY and CDR2 SVGAGI. The trim removed 3 bases at V and 5 bases at J, leaving 12 bases unmatched. The length of the CDR3 is 17 residues. In nucleotides, the CDR3 is TGTGCCAGCAGTTATATCAGAGCGGGAGGGCCGGGGGAGACCCAGTACTTC. Protein product: CASSYIRAGGPGETQYF.